The 11 T cell receptor beta chains below were found in one sample sequenced in a study of blood T cell repertoires in COVID-19. The protocol was immunoSEQ multiplex PCR, while the TCRdb copy is restricted to in-frame clones and leaves out a portion. The sample holds roughly 47,000 clones, around nine tenths seen once. The sequenced sample consisted of peripheral blood. The receptor source for this set is a man in his fifties or sixties with acute or convalescent COVID-19.

V gene TRBV19 combines with J gene TRBJ2-1, with 8 bases lining up with TRBD2. Germline CDR1 is LNHDA and CDR2 is SQIVND (reference sequence). With 7 bases clipped from V and 6 bases from J, the junction kept 11 bases outside the gene matches. The CDR3 covers 15 residues. The CDR3 region has the DNA TGTGCCAGTAAACAGTCGGGGGGGGGCCTCAATGAGCAGTTCTTC. Encoded protein: CASKQSGGGLNEQFF.

This clone was seen only a few times. The chain couples TRBV7-9 to TRBJ2-5; tentatively, D is TRBD2 (5 bases). Trimming stripped 2 bases from V and 2 bases from J, with 15 bases between. The CDR3 has 16 amino acids. Germline V lookup: CDR1 SEHNR, CDR2 FQNEAQ (reference sequence). The CDR3, as DNA: TGTGCCAGCAGCTTAAGGGTCGGGGTTTCACAAGAGACCCAGTACTTC. Protein product: CASSLRVGVSQETQYF.

This clone was picked up a small number of times. This sequence joins TRBV6-1 and TRBJ2-1; TRBD2 aligns across 7 bases. V lost 1 base and J lost 10; bases outside the gene matches: 13. This CDR3 has 16 amino acids. CDR1 and CDR2 (germline): MNHNS, SASEGT. CDR3 DNA: TGTGCCAGCAGTGAAGGGAGGCGGGAGCCCCGAGTGGAGCAGTTCTTC. Encoded protein: CASSEGRREPRVEQFF.

The chain joins TRBV3-1 (or the pseudogene TRBV3-2) to TRBJ1-2; TRBD1 matches 12 bases. Germline CDR1 and CDR2: LGHDT and YNNKEL (reference sequence). The CDR3 runs 16 residues. J gave up 8 bases and V 0 bases, and 7 bases lay outside the gene matches. The CDR3 reads CASSQDSGDRGQGYTF. In DNA form, the CDR3 reads TGTGCCAGCAGCCAAGATTCTGGGGACAGGGGGCAGGGCTACACCTTC.

This clone was seen a single time. V is TRBV2 and J is TRBJ2-7; 10 bases match TRBD1. Germline V CDR1 and CDR2: SNHLY, FYNNEI. Trimming took 11 bases from V and 0 from J; bases not matched to a gene: 4. The CDR3 contains 13 residues. CDR3 sequence: CAEGQGSSYEQYF. DNA of the CDR3: TGTGCCGAGGGACAGGGGAGCTCCTACGAGCAGTACTTC. The full variable domain, in which reference TRBV2 and TRBJ2-7 provide the parts outside the CDR3, is EPEVTQTPSHQVTQMGQEVILRCVPISNHLYFYWYRQILGQKVEFLVSFYNNEISEKSEIFDDQFSVERPDGSNFTLKIRSTKLEDSAMYFCAEGQGSSYEQYFGPGTRLTVT.

The CDR3 spells CASSLRTSGTLTNTGELFF. In DNA, the CDR3 is TGTGCCAGCAGCCTTCGGACTAGCGGTACTCTAACGAACACCGGGGAGCTGTTTTTT. The rearrangement uses TRBV11-2 and TRBJ2-2, with TRBD2 matching over 10 bases. Unmatched junction bases numbered 12, after V lost 5 bases and J lost 0 bases. This CDR3 region has 19 residues. The germline V gene has CDR1 SGHAT and CDR2 FQNNGV. Full variable domain (outside the CDR3, taken from reference TRBV11-2 and TRBJ2-2): EAGVAQSPRYKIIEKRQSVAFWCNPISGHATLYWYQQILGQGPKLLIQFQNNGVVDDSQLPKDRFSAERLKGVDSTLKIQPAKLEDSAVYLCASSLRTSGTLTNTGELFFGEGSRLTVL.

The genes are TRBV6-2 or TRBV6-3 and TRBJ2-1; 10 nucleotides match TRBD2. Looked up from germline, CDR1 is MNHEY and CDR2 is SVGEGT. After removal of 2 bases from V and 6 bases from J, the junction contained 7 bases not matched to a gene. This CDR3 has 16 residues. CDR3 DNA: TGTGCCAGCAGTTACGGAGGACTAGCGGACCCCAATGAGCAGTTCTTC. Its protein product is CASSYGGLADPNEQFF.

The chain uses TRBV5-1 and TRBJ2-6; D is perhaps TRBD1 (6 bases). The germline V gene has CDR1 SGHRS and CDR2 YFSETQ. This CDR3 is 16 amino acids long. The V and J ends lost 7 bases and 4 bases respectively, with 18 bases between them. The DNA of the CDR3 is TGCGCCAGCCGGCACACAGGGCTTTCAGGGGCCAACGTCCTGACTTTC. Protein: CASRHTGLSGANVLTF.

The rearrangement joins TRBV6-6 to TRBJ2-7; 8 bases fit TRBD1. The V and J ends lost 2 bases and 3 bases, in that order; junction bases with no gene match: 9. Germline loops: CDR1 MNHNY, CDR2 SVGAGI (reference sequence). This CDR3 has 16 amino acids. CDR3 bases: TGTGCCAGCAGTTACCACGGACAGGGTAGTCGCTACGAGCAGTACTTC. This translates into CASSYHGQGSRYEQYF.

The genes are TRBV7-2 and TRBJ2-5; a weak D match, TRBD1 (5 bases). Trimming shortened V by 1 base and J by 5 bases, and 14 bases separated the two germline ends. Germline V gives CDR1 SGHTA, CDR2 FQGNSA. This CDR3 has 15 amino acids. As DNA, the CDR3 is TGTGCCAGCAGCTTAGAGAGGACAATGGGGGAGACCCAGTACTTC. Translated, it gives CASSLERTMGETQYF.

Here the CDR3 DNA reads TGTGCCAGCAGCCGGGGGGGGCTTGGGTATCAGCCCCAGCATTTT. It specifies CASSRGGLGYQPQHF. The chain couples TRBV14 to TRBJ1-5; TRBD1 might be the D (6 bases). Germline CDR1 and CDR2: SGHDN and FVKESK. The V gene lost 4 bases and the J gene lost 5 bases, with 15 bases spanning the gap. The CDR3 is made up of 15 amino acids.